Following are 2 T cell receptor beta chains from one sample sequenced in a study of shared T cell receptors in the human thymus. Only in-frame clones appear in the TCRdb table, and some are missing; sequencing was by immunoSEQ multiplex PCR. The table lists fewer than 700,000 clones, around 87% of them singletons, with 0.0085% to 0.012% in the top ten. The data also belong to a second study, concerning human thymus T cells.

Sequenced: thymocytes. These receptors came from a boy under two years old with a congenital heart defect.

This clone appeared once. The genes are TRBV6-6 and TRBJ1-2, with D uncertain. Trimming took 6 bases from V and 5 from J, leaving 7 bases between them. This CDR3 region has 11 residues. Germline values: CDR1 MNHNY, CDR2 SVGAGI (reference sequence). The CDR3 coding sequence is TGTGCCAGCAGCCCGGGGTATGGCTACACCTTC. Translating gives CASSPGYGYTF.

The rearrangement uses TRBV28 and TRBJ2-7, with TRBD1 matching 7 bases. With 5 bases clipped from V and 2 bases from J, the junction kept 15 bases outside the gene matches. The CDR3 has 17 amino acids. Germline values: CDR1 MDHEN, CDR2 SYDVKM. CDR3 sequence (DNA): TGTGCCAGCAGTCCACTCCTGGGCCGGGACAGAACCTACGAGCAGTACTTC. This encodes CASSPLLGRDRTYEQYF. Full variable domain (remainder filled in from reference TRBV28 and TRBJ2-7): DVKVTQSSRYLVKRTGEKVFLECVQDMDHENMFWYRQDPGLGLRLIYFSYDVKMKEKGDIPEGYSVSREKKERFSLILESASTNQTSMYLCASSPLLGRDRTYEQYFGPGTRLTVT.